This T cell receptor beta chain was sequenced for a study of neurological immune-mediated disorders. This clonotype came up many times. TCRdb reprocessed the 5' RACE reads with MiXCR, giving one entry per CDR3 protein. The table has tens of thousands of distinct CDR3 sequences, just under 6% seen once. The trim removed 3 bases at V and 5 bases at J, leaving 20 bases unmatched. The CDR3 consists of 19 residues. The source material was CD4+ T cells from blood. J is TRBJ1-1 and V is TRBV12-3 or TRBV12-4; 8 bases match TRBD1. The sequence derives from a woman between 18 and 30 years old with multiple sclerosis. In DNA, the CDR3 is TGTGCCAGCAGTTTTTTTATCGCTCGGACAGGGAGGCCGCAGACTGAAGCTTTCTTT. Protein: CASSFFIARTGRPQTEAFF.